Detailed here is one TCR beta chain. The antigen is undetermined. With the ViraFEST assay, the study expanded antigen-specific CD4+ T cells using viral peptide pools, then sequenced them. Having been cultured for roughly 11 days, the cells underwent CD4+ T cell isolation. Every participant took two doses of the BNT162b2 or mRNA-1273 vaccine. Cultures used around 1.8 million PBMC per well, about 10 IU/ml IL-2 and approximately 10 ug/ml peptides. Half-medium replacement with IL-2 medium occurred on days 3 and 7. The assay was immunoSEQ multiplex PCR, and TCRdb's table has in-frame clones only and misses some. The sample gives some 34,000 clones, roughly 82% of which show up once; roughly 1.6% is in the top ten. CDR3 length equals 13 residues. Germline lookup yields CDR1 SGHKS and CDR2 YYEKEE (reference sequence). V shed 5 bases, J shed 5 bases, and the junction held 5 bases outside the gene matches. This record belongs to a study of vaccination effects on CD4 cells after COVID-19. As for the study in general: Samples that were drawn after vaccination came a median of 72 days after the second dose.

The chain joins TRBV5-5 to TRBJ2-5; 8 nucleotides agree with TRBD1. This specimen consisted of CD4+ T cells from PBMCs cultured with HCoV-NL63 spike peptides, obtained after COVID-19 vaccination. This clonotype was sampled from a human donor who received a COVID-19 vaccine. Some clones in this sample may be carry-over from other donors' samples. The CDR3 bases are TGTGCCAGCAGGGAAACAGGGGGGGAGACCCAGTACTTC. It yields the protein CASRETGGETQYF.